These 32 T cell receptor beta chains were all obtained from the same sample, sequenced in a study of T cell responses to AZD1222 COVID-19 vaccine. Libraries were prepared by immunoSEQ multiplex PCR; TCRdb keeps only in-frame clonotypes and omits some of them. Among more than 80,000 clones listed, less than 95% were seen once. Here the sequenced sample was peripheral blood, taken 28 days after the second AZD1222 dose. The receptors originated from an adult who received the AZD1222 COVID-19 vaccine.

The chain combines TRBV2 with TRBJ1-4, with TRBD1 matching over 9 bases. The CDR3 is 14 amino acids. Germline V CDR1 and CDR2: SNHLY, FYNNEI. V lost 7 bases and J lost 8; bases outside the gene matches: 8. The CDR3 loop is CASILDRGGEKLFF. For the CDR3, the DNA is TGTGCCAGCATCCTGGACAGGGGTGGCGAAAAACTGTTTTTT.

This clone was seen a handful of times. The chain carries TRBV5-1 and TRBJ2-7, with 8 bases fitting TRBD1. V lost 0 bases, J lost 5 bases, and 4 bases stayed unmatched. Looked up from germline, CDR1 is SGHRS and CDR2 is YFSETQ. CDR3 length equals 14 residues. The CDR3 DNA follows: TGCGCCAGCAGCTTGGGGACAGGGATGGACGAGCAGTACTTC. Its protein product is CASSLGTGMDEQYF.

The chain recombines TRBV28 with TRBJ1-1; the D is unclear. The CDR3 extends over 11 amino acids. Germline CDR1 reads MDHEN; CDR2 reads SYDVKM. V shed 7 bases and J shed 2 bases, with 5 bases lying between them. In DNA form, the CDR3 reads TGTGCCAGCACCACTAACACTGAAGCTTTCTTT. As protein: CASTTNTEAFF.

The count of this clone is one. J is TRBJ2-6 and V is TRBV7-9; D is possibly TRBD1 (5 bases). Germline loops: CDR1 SEHNR, CDR2 FQNEAQ (reference sequence). The germline V and J ends were trimmed by 1 base and 0 bases, with 10 bases remaining between them. The CDR3 loop spans 17 amino acids. The DNA of the CDR3 is TGTGCCAGCAGCTTAGGGGCAGGGAACTCTGGGGCCAACGTCCTGACTTTC. Translating it yields CASSLGAGNSGANVLTF. The complete variable domain, with remaining parts taken from reference TRBV7-9 and TRBJ2-6, reads DTGVSQNPRHKITKRGQNVTFRCDPISEHNRLYWYRQTLGQGPEFLTYFQNEAQLEKSRLLSDRFSAERPKGSFSTLEIQRTEQGDSAMYLCASSLGAGNSGANVLTFGAGSRLTVL.

This clone occurred once. J is TRBJ2-3 and V is TRBV24-1; possibly TRBD1 for D (5 bases). Trimming cost V 4 bases and J 9 bases, with 10 bases left between them. The CDR3 is made up of 12 amino acids. Germline V CDR1 and CDR2: KGHDR, SFDVKD. DNA for the CDR3: TGTGCCACCAGTGAGGAAGGGGTAACGCAGTATTTT. Translated: CATSEEGVTQYF.

The chain uses TRBV28 and TRBJ2-3, with 8 bases aligning to TRBD2. The germline gives CDR1 MDHEN, CDR2 SYDVKM. CDR3 length equals 14 residues. V dropped 5 bases and J dropped 3; count of bases not matched to a gene: 4. The CDR3 DNA reads TGTGCCAGCAGTCGGGGGGGGAAGACAGATACGCAGTATTTT. The encoded protein is CASSRGGKTDTQYF.

CDR3 coding DNA: TGTGCCAGCTCACCACCGACTAGCGGGAGCCGCCAGTTCTTC. Its translation: CASSPPTSGSRQFF. V usage is TRBV18 and J usage is TRBJ2-1; 12 bases are shared with TRBD2. The J segment lost 13 bases and the V segment lost 0 bases, leaving 4 bases of the junction unmatched. This CDR3 spans 14 amino acids. CDR1 KGHSH and CDR2 LQKENI come from the germline V gene.

The rearrangement links TRBV27 to TRBJ2-3; D remains ambiguous. CDR1 is MNHEY and CDR2 is SMNVEV in the germline V gene (reference sequence). The V and J ends lost 4 bases and 4 bases respectively, with 3 bases between them. This CDR3 region has 11 residues. This chain's CDR3 is CASSYADTQYF. The CDR3 DNA sequence: TGTGCCAGCAGTTATGCAGATACGCAGTATTTT.

This clone was seen just once. The rearrangement uses TRBV27 and TRBJ2-1; TRBD2 aligns across 11 bases. From germline, CDR1 is MNHEY and CDR2 SMNVEV (reference sequence). V was pared by 8 bases and J by 9 bases, with 9 bases of the junction left unmatched. CDR3 size: 14 residues. CDR3 in DNA: TGTGCCAGCGCTACTAGCGGGAGATTCGGTGAGCAGTTCTTC. It is translated as CASATSGRFGEQFF.

The V gene is TRBV11-2, the J gene TRBJ1-4; D remains ambiguous. The CDR3 is 15 residues long. V was cut by 0 bases and J by 0 bases, with 5 bases left in between. Per germline, CDR1 SGHAT and CDR2 FQNNGV. The CDR3, as DNA: TGTGCCAGCAGCTTAGACAGAACAACTAATGAAAAACTGTTTTTT. Its protein product is CASSLDRTTNEKLFF.

This clone was seen only a few times. The chain recombines TRBV5-5 with TRBJ1-1; no clear D gene. The CDR3 sequence is 14 residues long. The V gene's germline CDR1 is SGHKS and CDR2 YYEKEE (reference sequence). V lost 7 bases, J lost 1 base, and 14 bases lay in between. CDR3 bases: TGTGCCAGCCGCCCTCTATTATGGAACACTGAAGCTTTCTTT. Translating it yields CASRPLLWNTEAFF.

This chain links TRBV28 with TRBJ2-2, with TRBD2 identical over 8 bases. Per germline, CDR1 MDHEN and CDR2 SYDVKM. J lost 2 bases, V lost 5 bases, and 4 bases had no gene match. The CDR3 extends over 15 amino acids. CDR3 sequence reads: CASSLSGGNTGELFF. CDR3 DNA: TGTGCCAGCAGTCTGAGCGGGGGAAACACCGGGGAGCTGTTTTTT.

The DNA of the CDR3 is TGCGCCAGCAGCTCTGGAGGGGGGACTGAAGCTTTCTTT. It specifies CASSSGGGTEAFF. V usage is TRBV5-1 and J usage is TRBJ1-1; tentative D call: TRBD1 (6 bases). The V gene's germline CDR1 is SGHRS and CDR2 YFSETQ. The ends were cut back, 3 bases at V and 5 bases at J, with 11 bases in the middle. There are 13 residues in the CDR3.

This chain links TRBV14 with TRBJ2-4; 8 nucleotides agree with TRBD2. CDR1 is SGHDN, CDR2 FVKESK, per germline. CDR3 length equals 14 residues. Losses at the gene ends were 3 bases for V and 11 bases for J; bases not matched to a gene: 9. The CDR3 loop reads CASSQATGGQVQYF. CDR3 bases: TGTGCCAGCAGCCAGGCAACGGGAGGGCAAGTTCAGTACTTC.

V usage is TRBV4-3 and J usage is TRBJ2-6; 7 bases line up with TRBD1. The CDR3 sequence is 18 residues long. Germline trimming cut 4 bases from V and 1 base from J; bases unmatched to any gene: 10. Germline V gene sequence: CDR1 LGHNA, CDR2 YSLEER. As DNA, the CDR3 is TGCGCCAGCAGCCTCCGTAGGGGGCGCGGGTCTGGGGCCAACGTCCTGACTTTC. This encodes CASSLRRGRGSGANVLTF.

This clone appeared once. The rearrangement joins TRBV18 to TRBJ2-1; TRBD2 matches at 10 bases. The CDR3 runs 14 residues. Germline-derived CDR1 and CDR2 are KGHSH and LQKENI. J was trimmed by 4 bases and V by 4 bases; bases with no gene match: 1. The CDR3 bases are TGTGCCAGCTCACGACTAGCGGGTTACAATGAGCAGTTCTTC. It codes for CASSRLAGYNEQFF.

V is TRBV9 and J is TRBJ2-3, with 10 bases lining up with TRBD2. The CDR3 has 14 amino acids. Germline trimming cut 3 bases from V and 3 bases from J; bases unmatched to any gene: 1. Germline values: CDR1 SGDLS, CDR2 YYNGEE. The CDR3 loop is CASSASGRTDTQYF. CDR3 in DNA: TGTGCCAGCAGCGCTAGCGGGAGAACAGATACGCAGTATTTT.

This chain connects TRBV4-1 to TRBJ2-2; TRBD1 might be the D (6 bases). The CDR3 contains 17 residues. CDR1 is MGHRA, CDR2 YSYEKL, per germline. V lost 2 bases and J lost 1, with 14 bases in between. The CDR3: CASSQSTGEGNTGELFF. In DNA form, the CDR3 reads TGCGCCAGCAGCCAATCGACAGGAGAAGGGAACACCGGGGAGCTGTTTTTT.

This clone was recorded a few times. The rearrangement joins TRBV6-5 to TRBJ1-5; D not certain. Germline V CDR1 and CDR2: MNHEY, SVGAGI. V was clipped by 6 bases and J by 3 bases, with 9 bases between them. This CDR3 contains 13 residues. Here the CDR3 reads CASSGRVNQPQHF. In DNA form, the CDR3 reads TGTGCCAGCAGCGGAAGGGTCAATCAGCCCCAGCATTTT.

This sequence joins TRBV6-5 and TRBJ2-5, with D perhaps TRBD1 or TRBD2 (5 bases each). The CDR3 runs to 14 residues. Trimming removed 6 bases at V and 5 bases at J, with 16 bases between. Germline V gives CDR1 MNHEY, CDR2 SVGAGI. This CDR3 reads CASSPEGREETQYF. DNA of the CDR3: TGTGCCAGCAGCCCCGAGGGGCGCGAGGAGACCCAGTACTTC.

The chain couples TRBV27 to TRBJ1-5, with D tentatively TRBD1 (5 bases). Germline-derived CDR1 and CDR2 are MNHEY and SMNVEV (reference sequence). V was trimmed by 4 bases and J by 1 base, leaving 11 bases between them. The CDR3 is 15 amino acids. The CDR3 reads CASSSPRESNQPQHF. CDR3 bases: TGTGCCAGCAGTTCCCCCAGGGAAAGCAATCAGCCCCAGCATTTT.

V and J are TRBV10-3 and TRBJ2-1, with unresolved D. Germline assignment: CDR1 ENHRY and CDR2 SYGVKD. The CDR3 consists of 12 residues. Trimming took off 2 bases at V and 8 bases at J, with 7 bases between the two ends. The CDR3 sequence is CAISEGVDEQFF. CDR3 bases: TGTGCCATCAGTGAGGGTGTGGATGAGCAGTTCTTC.

The chain has TRBV7-2 and TRBJ1-1; D not resolved. Trimming took 5 bases from V and 7 from J, leaving 14 bases between them. This CDR3 has 13 amino acids. Germline V gene sequence: CDR1 SGHTA, CDR2 FQGNSA. DNA of the CDR3: TGTGCCAGCAGCGTCACGGGCACGCATGAAGCTTTCTTT. It yields the protein CASSVTGTHEAFF.

The chain combines TRBV2 with TRBJ1-6; D gene unclear. V gave up 7 bases and J gave up 7 bases, with 14 bases separating them. The germline V gene encodes CDR1 SNHLY and CDR2 FYNNEI. This CDR3 spans 14 amino acids. The CDR3 spells CASILPSLNSPLHF. Written as DNA, the CDR3 is TGTGCCAGCATTTTGCCTAGCCTGAATTCACCCCTCCACTTT.

The rearrangement uses TRBV2 and TRBJ2-1; 11 bases are shared with TRBD2. The germline V gene encodes CDR1 SNHLY and CDR2 FYNNEI. V lost 8 bases, J lost 7 bases, and 13 bases stayed unmatched. The CDR3 length is 16 residues. The DNA for the CDR3 is TGTGCCAGCGCCGGGACTAGCGGAGCCCCGGGGAATGAGCAGTTCTTC. Translating gives CASAGTSGAPGNEQFF.

The chain couples TRBV6-6 to TRBJ1-2; weak D call: TRBD1 (6 bases). Germline V gene sequence: CDR1 MNHNY, CDR2 SVGAGI (reference sequence). The CDR3 has 15 amino acids. Trimming took 0 bases from V and 4 from J, leaving 12 bases between them. Written as DNA, the CDR3 is TGTGCCAGCAGTTACTCCGCAGGGGCTACCTATGGCTACACCTTC. It yields the protein CASSYSAGATYGYTF.

The chain carries TRBV6-5 and TRBJ2-7, with TRBD2 identical over 12 bases. The CDR3 runs to 15 residues. V lost 6 bases and J lost 2; bases outside the gene matches: 5. From germline, CDR1 is MNHEY and CDR2 SVGAGI. CDR3 amino acids: CASRGASGRAYEQYF. The CDR3 DNA is TGTGCCAGCAGGGGCGCTAGCGGGAGGGCCTACGAGCAGTACTTC.

This chain links TRBV10-3 with TRBJ2-1; TRBD1 or TRBD2 may be the D gene (5 bases each). The CDR3 loop spans 14 amino acids. Trimming pared 10 bases from V and 9 bases from J, leaving 22 bases between. Germline V gene data show CDR1 as ENHRY and CDR2 as SYGVKD. The CDR3 region has the DNA TGTGCCACCCGGGACCACTCGCGGCCCAGTGAGCAGTTCTTC. Its translation: CATRDHSRPSEQFF.

The chain recombines TRBV28 with TRBJ2-3; 12 bases map to TRBD1. The CDR3 spans 15 residues. Per germline, CDR1 MDHEN and CDR2 SYDVKM. V lost 6 bases to trimming and J lost 6 bases; unmatched junction nucleotides: 7. The CDR3 DNA follows: TGTGCCAGCAGGGGGTCGGGACAGGGGGCGGATACGCAGTATTTT. It is translated as CASRGSGQGADTQYF. Filled out from reference TRBV28 and TRBJ2-3, the complete variable domain reads DVKVTQSSRYLVKRTGEKVFLECVQDMDHENMFWYRQDPGLGLRLIYFSYDVKMKEKGDIPEGYSVSREKKERFSLILESASTNQTSMYLCASRGSGQGADTQYFGPGTRLTVL.

The chain couples TRBV28 to TRBJ2-5; D perhaps matches TRBD1 (5 bases). Trimming stripped 3 bases from V and 4 bases from J, with 18 bases between. This CDR3 is built from 16 residues. Germline V gene sequence: CDR1 MDHEN, CDR2 SYDVKM. CDR3 in amino acids: CASSFRGHDTGETQYF. As DNA, the CDR3 is TGTGCCAGCAGTTTTCGCGGACACGATACGGGAGAGACCCAGTACTTC.

This chain connects TRBV19 to TRBJ1-2; no clear D. The V end lost 3 bases, the J end lost 4 bases, and 18 bases lay between the germline ends. There are 16 residues in the CDR3. CDR1 is LNHDA and CDR2 is SQIVND in the germline V gene (reference sequence). The CDR3 protein is CASSILSTQGSYGYTF. The CDR3 bases are TGTGCCAGTAGTATCCTCTCGACTCAAGGCAGCTATGGCTACACCTTC.

This clone was found once. This chain links TRBV29-1 with TRBJ2-1, with 8 bases aligning to TRBD1. This CDR3 comprises 14 residues. V trimming: 7 bases; J trimming: 13 bases; junction bases outside the gene matches: 18. Germline values: CDR1 SQVTM, CDR2 ANQGSEA. The CDR3 sequence is CSARGQGASLDQFF. The CDR3 DNA reads as TGCAGCGCCCGCGGGCAGGGGGCTTCGTTGGATCAGTTCTTC.